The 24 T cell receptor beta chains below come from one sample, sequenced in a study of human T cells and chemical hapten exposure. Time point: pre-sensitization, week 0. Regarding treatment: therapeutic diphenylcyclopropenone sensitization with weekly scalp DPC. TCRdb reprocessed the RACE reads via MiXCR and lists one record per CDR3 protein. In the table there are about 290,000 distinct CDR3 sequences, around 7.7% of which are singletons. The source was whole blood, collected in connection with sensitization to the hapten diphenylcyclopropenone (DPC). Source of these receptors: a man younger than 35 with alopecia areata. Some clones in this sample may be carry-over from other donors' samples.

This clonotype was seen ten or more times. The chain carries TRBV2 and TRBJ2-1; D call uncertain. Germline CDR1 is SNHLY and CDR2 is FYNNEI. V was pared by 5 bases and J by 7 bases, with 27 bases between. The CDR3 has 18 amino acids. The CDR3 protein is CASSSHILDTFLGNEQFF. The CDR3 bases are TGTGCCAGCAGTTCCCATATTCTGGATACTTTTCTAGGAAATGAGCAGTTCTTC.

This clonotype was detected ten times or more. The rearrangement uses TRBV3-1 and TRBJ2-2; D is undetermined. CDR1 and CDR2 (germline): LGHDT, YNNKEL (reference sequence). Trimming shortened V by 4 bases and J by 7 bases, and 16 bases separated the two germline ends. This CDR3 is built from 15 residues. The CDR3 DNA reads TGTGCCAGCAGCCCATATTTTCGTCCGAGCGGGGAGCTGTTTTTT. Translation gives CASSPYFRPSGELFF. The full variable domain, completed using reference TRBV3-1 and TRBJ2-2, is DTAVSQTPKYLVTQMGNDKSIKCEQNLGHDTMYWYKQDSKKFLKIMFSYNNKELIINETVPNRFSPKSPDKAHLNLHINSLELGDSAVYFCASSPYFRPSGELFFGEGSRLTVL.

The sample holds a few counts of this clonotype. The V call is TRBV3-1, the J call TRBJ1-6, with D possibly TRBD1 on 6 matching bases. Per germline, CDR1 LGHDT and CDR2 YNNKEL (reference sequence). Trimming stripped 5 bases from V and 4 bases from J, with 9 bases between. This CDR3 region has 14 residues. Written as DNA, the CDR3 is TGTGCCAGCAGCATGACAGGTTATAATTCACCCCTCCACTTT. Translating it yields CASSMTGYNSPLHF.

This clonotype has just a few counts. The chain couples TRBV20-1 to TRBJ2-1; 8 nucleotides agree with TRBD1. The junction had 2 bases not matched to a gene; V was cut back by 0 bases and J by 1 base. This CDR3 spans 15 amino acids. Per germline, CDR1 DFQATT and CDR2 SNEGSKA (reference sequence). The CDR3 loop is CSAREDRVSYNEQFF. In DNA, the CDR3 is TGCAGTGCTAGAGAGGACAGGGTATCCTACAATGAGCAGTTCTTC.

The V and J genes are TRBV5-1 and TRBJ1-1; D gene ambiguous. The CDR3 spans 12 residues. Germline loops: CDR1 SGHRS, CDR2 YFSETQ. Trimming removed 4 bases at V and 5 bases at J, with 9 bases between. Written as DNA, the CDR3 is TGCGCCAGCAGCGCAGCCCGGACTGAAGCTTTCTTT. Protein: CASSAARTEAFF. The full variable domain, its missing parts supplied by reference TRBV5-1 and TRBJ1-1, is KAGVTQTPRYLIKTRGQQVTLSCSPISGHRSVSWYQQTPGQGLQFLFEYFSETQRNKGNFPGRFSGRQFSNSRSEMNVSTLELGDSALYLCASSAARTEAFFGQGTRLTVV.

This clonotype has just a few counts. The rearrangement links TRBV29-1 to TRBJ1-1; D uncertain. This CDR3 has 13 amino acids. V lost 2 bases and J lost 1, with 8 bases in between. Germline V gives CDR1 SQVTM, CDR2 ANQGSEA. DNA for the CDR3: TGCAGCGTTGAATGGATAGCGAACACTGAAGCTTTCTTT. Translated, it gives CSVEWIANTEAFF.

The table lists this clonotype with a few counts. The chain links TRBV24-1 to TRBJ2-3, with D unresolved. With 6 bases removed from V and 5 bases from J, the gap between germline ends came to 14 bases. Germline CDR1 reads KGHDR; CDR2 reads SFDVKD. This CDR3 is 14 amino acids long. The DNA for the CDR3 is TGTGCCACCAGTAAACCTGATTTAGAAGATACGCAGTATTTT. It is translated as CATSKPDLEDTQYF.

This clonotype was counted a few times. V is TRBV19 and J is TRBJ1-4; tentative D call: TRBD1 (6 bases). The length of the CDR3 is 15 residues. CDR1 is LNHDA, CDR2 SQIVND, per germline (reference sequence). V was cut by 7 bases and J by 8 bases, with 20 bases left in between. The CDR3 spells CASTDGGRGNEKLFF. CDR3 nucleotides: TGTGCCAGTACGGATGGGGGCAGGGGTAACGAAAAACTGTTTTTT.

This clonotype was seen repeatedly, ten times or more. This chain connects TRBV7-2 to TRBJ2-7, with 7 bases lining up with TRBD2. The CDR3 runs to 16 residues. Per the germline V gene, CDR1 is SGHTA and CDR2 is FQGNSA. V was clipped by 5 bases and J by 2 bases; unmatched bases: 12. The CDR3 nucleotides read TGTGCCAGCAGCCGCCGGCGGGGGACCGAAACCTACGAGCAGTACTTC. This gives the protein CASSRRRGTETYEQYF.

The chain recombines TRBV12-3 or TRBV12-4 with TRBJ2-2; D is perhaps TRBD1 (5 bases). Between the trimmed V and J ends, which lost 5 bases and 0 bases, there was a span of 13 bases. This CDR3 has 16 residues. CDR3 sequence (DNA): TGTGCCAGCAGTCCAAGGGGCCCTCCGAACACCGGGGAGCTGTTTTTT. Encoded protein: CASSPRGPPNTGELFF.

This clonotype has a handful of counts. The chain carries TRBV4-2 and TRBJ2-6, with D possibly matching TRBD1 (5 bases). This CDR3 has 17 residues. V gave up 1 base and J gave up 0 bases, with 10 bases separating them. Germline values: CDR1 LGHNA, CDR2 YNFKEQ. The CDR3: CASSQGQRTSGANVLTF. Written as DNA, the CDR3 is TGTGCCAGCAGCCAAGGACAGAGGACCTCTGGGGCCAACGTCCTGACTTTC.

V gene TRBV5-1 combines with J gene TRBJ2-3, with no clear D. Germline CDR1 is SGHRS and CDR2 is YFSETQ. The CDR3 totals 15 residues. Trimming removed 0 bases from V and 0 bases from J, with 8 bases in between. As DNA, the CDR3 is TGCGCCAGCAGCTTGGACGTTACTAGCACAGATACGCAGTATTTT. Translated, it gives CASSLDVTSTDTQYF.

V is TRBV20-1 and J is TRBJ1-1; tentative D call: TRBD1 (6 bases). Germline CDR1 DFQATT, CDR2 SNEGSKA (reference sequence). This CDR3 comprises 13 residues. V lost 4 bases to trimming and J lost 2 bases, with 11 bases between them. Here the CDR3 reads CSAIEGGNTEAFF. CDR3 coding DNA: TGCAGTGCTATTGAGGGGGGAAACACTGAAGCTTTCTTT.

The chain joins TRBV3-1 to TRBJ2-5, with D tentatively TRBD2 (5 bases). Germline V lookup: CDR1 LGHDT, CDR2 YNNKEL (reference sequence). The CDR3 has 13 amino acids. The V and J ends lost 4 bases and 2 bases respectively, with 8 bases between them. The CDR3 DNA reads TGTGCCAGCAGCCCGCGGGTACAAGAGACCCAGTACTTC. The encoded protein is CASSPRVQETQYF.

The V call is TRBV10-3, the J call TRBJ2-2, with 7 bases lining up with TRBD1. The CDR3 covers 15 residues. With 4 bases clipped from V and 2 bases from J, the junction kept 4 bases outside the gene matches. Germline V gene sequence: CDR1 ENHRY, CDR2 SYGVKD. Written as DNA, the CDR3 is TGTGCCATCAGTGGGGGACAGATTAACACCGGGGAGCTGTTTTTT. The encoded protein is CAISGGQINTGELFF.

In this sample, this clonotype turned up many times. The CDR3 DNA sequence: TGTGCCAGCAGCTTAGAGCAAAGACAGGGGGCCGACTATGGCTACACCTTC. It yields the protein CASSLEQRQGADYGYTF. The V gene is TRBV7-2, the J gene TRBJ1-2; 10 bases are shared with TRBD1. Germline V gives CDR1 SGHTA, CDR2 FQGNSA. Unmatched junction bases numbered 8, after V lost 1 base and J lost 3 bases. The CDR3 consists of 17 residues. Full variable domain (rest looked up from reference TRBV7-2 and TRBJ1-2): GAGVSQSPSNKVTEKGKDVELRCDPISGHTALYWYRQSLGQGLEFLIYFQGNSAPDKSGLPSDRFSAERTGGSVSTLTIQRTQQEDSAVYLCASSLEQRQGADYGYTFGSGTRLTVV.

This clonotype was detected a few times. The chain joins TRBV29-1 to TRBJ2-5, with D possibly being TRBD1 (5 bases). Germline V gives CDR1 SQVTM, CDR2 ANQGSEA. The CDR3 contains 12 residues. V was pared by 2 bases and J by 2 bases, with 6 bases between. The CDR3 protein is CSVESGQETQYF. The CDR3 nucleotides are TGCAGCGTTGAATCAGGGCAAGAGACCCAGTACTTC.

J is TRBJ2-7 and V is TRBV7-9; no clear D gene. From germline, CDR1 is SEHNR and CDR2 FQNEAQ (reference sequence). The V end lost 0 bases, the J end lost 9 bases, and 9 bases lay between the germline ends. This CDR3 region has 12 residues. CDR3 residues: CASSLAVGGQYF. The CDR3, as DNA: TGTGCCAGCAGCTTAGCGGTTGGCGGGCAGTACTTC.

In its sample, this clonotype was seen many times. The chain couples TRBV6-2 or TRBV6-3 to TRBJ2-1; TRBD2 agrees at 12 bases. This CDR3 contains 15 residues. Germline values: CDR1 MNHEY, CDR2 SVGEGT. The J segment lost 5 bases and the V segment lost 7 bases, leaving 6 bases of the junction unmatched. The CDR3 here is CASKRLAGDHNEQFF. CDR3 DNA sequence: TGTGCCAGCAAACGACTAGCGGGGGACCACAATGAGCAGTTCTTC.

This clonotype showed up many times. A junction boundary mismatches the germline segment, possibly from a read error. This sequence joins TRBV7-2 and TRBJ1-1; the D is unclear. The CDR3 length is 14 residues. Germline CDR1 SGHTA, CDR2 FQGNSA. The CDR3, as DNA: TGTGCCAGCAACTTACCTCACGGGCACACTGAAGCTTTCTTT. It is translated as CASNLPHGHTEAFF.

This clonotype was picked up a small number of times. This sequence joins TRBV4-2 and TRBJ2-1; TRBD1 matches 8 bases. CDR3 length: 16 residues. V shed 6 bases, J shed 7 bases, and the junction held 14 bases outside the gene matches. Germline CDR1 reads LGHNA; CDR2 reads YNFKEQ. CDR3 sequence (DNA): TGTGCCAGCAGGAAGAGGCAGGGGGCAATCAGAAATGAGCAGTTCTTC. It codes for CASRKRQGAIRNEQFF.

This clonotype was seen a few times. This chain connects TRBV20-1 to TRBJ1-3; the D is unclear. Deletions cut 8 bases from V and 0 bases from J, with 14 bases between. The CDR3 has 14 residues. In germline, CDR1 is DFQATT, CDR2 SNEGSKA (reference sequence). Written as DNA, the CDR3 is TGCAGTCCCCATGGACCCGGCTCTGGAAACACCATATATTTT. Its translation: CSPHGPGSGNTIYF.

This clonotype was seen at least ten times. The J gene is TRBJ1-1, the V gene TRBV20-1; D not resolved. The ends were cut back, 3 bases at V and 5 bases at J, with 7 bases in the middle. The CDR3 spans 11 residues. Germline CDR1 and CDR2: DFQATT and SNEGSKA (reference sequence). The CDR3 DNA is TGCAGTGCTAGGTCGGAGACTGAAGCTTTCTTT. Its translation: CSARSETEAFF.

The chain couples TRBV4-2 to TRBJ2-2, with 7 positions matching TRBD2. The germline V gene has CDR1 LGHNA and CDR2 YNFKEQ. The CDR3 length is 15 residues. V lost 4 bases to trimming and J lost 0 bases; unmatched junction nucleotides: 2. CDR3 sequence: CASSRAGANTGELFF. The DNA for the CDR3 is TGTGCCAGCAGCCGGGCGGGGGCGAACACCGGGGAGCTGTTTTTT.